This section outlines one TCR beta chain sequence together with its context. This sample is part of a study of blood T cell repertoires in COVID-19. About the research overall: Acute and convalescent COVID-19 specimens originated in the United States, Italy and Spain.

V was shortened by 0 bases and J by 7 bases, with 12 bases between the two germline ends. This CDR3 is built from 14 residues. CDR1 is MNHEY and CDR2 is SVGAGI in the germline V gene. In the original analysis: Estimates of nucleated cell counts were drawn from the amplification of reference gene primers. The repertoire was sequenced with immunoSEQ multiplex PCR; TCRdb's copy has only in-frame clones and lacks some. V and J calls and clone size follow that table, whereas D and trimming were derived from the DNA. Altogether about 240,000 clones are present, approximately 82% being singletons, with the ten largest covering more than 1.5%.

The genes are TRBV6-5 and TRBJ1-2, with a possible D match to TRBD1 (5 bases). Sequenced: peripheral blood. This receptor was taken from a man aged 25 to 40 who had recovered from COVID-19. CDR3 in amino acids: CASSYSRQSVGYTF. The CDR3 DNA sequence: TGTGCCAGCAGTTACTCGCGACAGAGTGTTGGCTACACCTTC.